Listed below are T cell receptor beta chains from one sample, sequenced in a study of identical twins. One entry per CDR3 protein, called by TCRdb with MiXCR from the 5' RACE reads. The sample shows 220,000 or so distinct CDR3 sequences, approximately 7% of them seen only once. These data were also reused for a study on yellow fever vaccine responses in identical twins.

Sequenced sample: memory (CD45RO+) T cells sorted from blood. The source of these receptors is a woman under 30 in good health. CDR3s include the opening cysteine and the closing phenylalanine or tryptophan. A D gene is named only where the DNA matches it firmly. Not all rows give a size; the values are once, few, many and, for expanded clones, a class.

CDR3 length	V gene	J gene	clone size	D gene	CDR3 protein	CDR3 DNA
14	TRBV6-1	TRBJ2-7	many	TRBD2	CASSVTSGSYEQYF	TGTGCCAGCAGTGTAACTAGCGGATCCTACGAGCAGTACTTC
16	TRBV27	TRBJ2-1	-	-	CASAQRGAQGVHEQFF	TGTGCCAGCGCGCAACGGGGGGCGCAAGGTGTTCATGAGCAGTTCTTC
15	TRBV24-1	TRBJ2-5	-	TRBD2	CATSAPAGGVETQYF	TGTGCCACCAGTGCTCCGGCGGGAGGGGTGGAGACCCAGTACTTC
15	TRBV14	TRBJ1-2	few	-	CASSRTEGLGYGYTF	TGTGCCAGCAGCCGTACTGAGGGGCTCGGCTATGGCTACACCTTC
18	TRBV19	TRBJ2-1	few	TRBD2	CASSRVAGVAQSYNEQFF	TGTGCCAGTAGTAGAGTAGCGGGAGTCGCCCAGTCCTACAATGAGCAGTTCTTC
13	TRBV18	TRBJ2-7	-	-	CATHRTGSYEQYF	TGTGCCACCCACCGGACGGGTTCCTACGAGCAGTACTTC
18	TRBV5-1	TRBJ2-6	few	-	CASSPHTKPRPGANVLTF	TGCGCCAGCAGCCCACACACAAAGCCGCGTCCTGGGGCCAACGTCCTGACTTTC
14	TRBV2	TRBJ1-1	few	-	CASRGADRNTEAFF	TGTGCCAGCAGGGGGGCCGACAGGAACACTGAAGCTTTCTTT
13	TRBV12-3/TRBV12-4	TRBJ2-2	many	-	CASEALVTGELFF	TGTGCCAGCGAGGCCTTGGTCACCGGGGAGCTGTTTTTT
15	TRBV2	TRBJ2-3	-	-	CASSYDAADTDTQYF	TGTGCCAGCAGTTATGACGCAGCTGATACAGATACGCAGTATTTT
14	TRBV6-2/TRBV6-3	TRBJ2-3	few	TRBD2	CASSYGGVTDTQYF	TGTGCCAGCAGTTACGGGGGGGTAACAGATACGCAGTATTTT
15	TRBV28	TRBJ1-5	few	-	CASSLGDYSNQPQHF	TGTGCCAGCAGTTTGGGAGATTATAGCAATCAGCCCCAGCATTTT
11	TRBV2	TRBJ1-6	-	-	CASSVGSPLHF	TGTGCCAGCAGTGTCGGCTCACCCCTCCACTTT
14	TRBV5-1	TRBJ2-5	-	-	CASSPGQNQETQYF	TGCGCCAGCAGCCCAGGACAGAACCAAGAGACCCAGTACTTC
16	TRBV5-1	TRBJ2-7	few	TRBD2	CASSSLTSGDSYEQYF	TGCGCCAGCAGCTCGCTGACTAGCGGTGACTCCTACGAGCAGTACTTC
13	TRBV20-1	TRBJ2-7	-	TRBD1	CSARDRGDYEQYF	TGCAGTGCTAGGGACAGGGGGGACTACGAGCAGTACTTC
14	TRBV12-3/TRBV12-4	TRBJ2-3	once	TRBD2	CASSIGRGVDTQYF	TGTGCCAGCAGCATCGGGAGGGGGGTAGATACGCAGTATTTT
13	TRBV24-1	TRBJ2-1	-	-	CATSGNGVDEQFF	TGTGCCACCAGTGGAAACGGGGTAGATGAGCAGTTCTTC
16	TRBV7-2	TRBJ2-3	many	TRBD2	CASSLALAGVPDTQYF	TGTGCCAGCAGCTTAGCGCTAGCGGGAGTTCCAGATACGCAGTATTTT
15	TRBV20-1	TRBJ2-1	many	-	CSAGTWRRGDNEQFF	TGCAGTGCTGGAACGTGGAGGAGGGGGGACAATGAGCAGTTCTTC
17	TRBV2	TRBJ2-1	few	-	CASSVRANRGSYNEQFF	TGTGCCAGCAGTGTAAGGGCAAACCGGGGGTCCTACAATGAGCAGTTCTTC
16	TRBV5-4	TRBJ2-5	few	TRBD1	CASSLQHRGLGETQYF	TGTGCCAGCAGCTTGCAACACAGGGGGCTTGGGGAGACCCAGTACTTC
18	TRBV11-1	TRBJ2-5	few	TRBD2	CASSFARPGLARQETQYF	TGTGCCAGCAGCTTCGCGCGTCCGGGACTAGCGCGACAAGAGACCCAGTACTTC
15	TRBV7-8	TRBJ2-7	many	TRBD1	CASSLDRGRYYEQYF	TGTGCCAGCAGCTTGGACAGGGGGCGTTACTACGAGCAGTACTTC
21	TRBV7-2	TRBJ1-6	many	TRBD1	CASSSVFPGQGMLRGNSPLHF	TGTGCCAGCAGCTCCGTATTCCCGGGACAGGGGATGCTGCGGGGTAATTCACCCCTCCACTTT
16	TRBV5-5	TRBJ2-5	-	-	CASSRRSLGLQETQYF	TGTGCCAGCAGCCGAAGGTCTTTAGGCCTACAAGAGACCCAGTACTTC